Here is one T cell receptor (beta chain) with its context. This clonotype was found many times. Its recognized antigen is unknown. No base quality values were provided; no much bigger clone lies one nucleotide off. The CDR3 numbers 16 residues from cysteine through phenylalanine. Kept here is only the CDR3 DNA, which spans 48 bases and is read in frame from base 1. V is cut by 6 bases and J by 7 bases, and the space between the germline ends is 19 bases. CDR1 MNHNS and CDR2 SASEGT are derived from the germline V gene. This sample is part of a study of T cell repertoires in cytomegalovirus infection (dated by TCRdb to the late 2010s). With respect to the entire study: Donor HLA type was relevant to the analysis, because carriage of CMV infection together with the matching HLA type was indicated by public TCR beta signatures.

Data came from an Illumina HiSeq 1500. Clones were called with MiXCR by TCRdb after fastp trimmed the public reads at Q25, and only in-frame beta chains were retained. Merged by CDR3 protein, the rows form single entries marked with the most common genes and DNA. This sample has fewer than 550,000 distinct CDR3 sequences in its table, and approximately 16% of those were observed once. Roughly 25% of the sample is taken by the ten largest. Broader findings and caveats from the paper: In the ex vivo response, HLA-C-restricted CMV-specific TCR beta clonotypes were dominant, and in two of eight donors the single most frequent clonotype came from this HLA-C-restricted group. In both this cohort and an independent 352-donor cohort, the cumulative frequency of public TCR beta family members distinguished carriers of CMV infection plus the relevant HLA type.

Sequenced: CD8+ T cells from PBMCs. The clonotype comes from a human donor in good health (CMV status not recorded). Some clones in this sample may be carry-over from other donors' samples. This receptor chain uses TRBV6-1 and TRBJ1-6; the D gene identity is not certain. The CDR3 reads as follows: CASRTPYSSMNSPLHF. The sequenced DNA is TGTGCCAGCAGGACGCCCTATTCTAGCATGAATTCACCCCTCCACTTT.